This entry lists 20 T cell receptor beta chains sequenced from one sample in a study of OX40 agonist ivuxolimab in advanced cancers. Clones were read by immunoSEQ multiplex PCR, and TCRdb kept only the in-frame ones, dropping some. The sample has roughly 50,000 clones, 70% to 80% seen once. Source: CD4+ or CD8+ T cells sorted from blood, taken in a trial of the OX40 agonist ivuxolimab. These TCRs come from an adult with an advanced solid tumor such as melanoma, head and neck, liver or kidney cancer.

This clone was detected only a few times. The chain uses TRBV18 and TRBJ2-5; a possible D gene is TRBD2 (6 bases). V shed 6 bases and J shed 1 base, with 9 bases lying between them. The V gene's germline CDR1 is KGHSH and CDR2 LQKENI. The CDR3 is 13 residues long. The CDR3 spells CASSPGLQETQYF. CDR3 DNA: TGTGCCAGCTCTCCGGGACTCCAAGAGACCCAGTACTTC.

With regard to this clone: The same CDR3 arises from other DNA sequences in this sample as well. The chain couples TRBV7-2 to TRBJ1-6; D unresolved. This CDR3 has 16 amino acids. The germline V gene has CDR1 SGHTA and CDR2 FQGNSA. Trimming cost V 5 bases and J 0 bases, with 11 bases left between them. CDR3 bases: TGTGCCAGCAGCCCCCAAGGGAGCTCCTATAATTCACCCCTCCACTTT. Amino acid sequence: CASSPQGSSYNSPLHF.

The chain employs TRBV5-6 and TRBJ2-3, with 10 positions matching TRBD1. The CDR3 spans 14 residues. Unmatched junction bases numbered 4, after V lost 4 bases and J lost 5 bases. The germline V gene encodes CDR1 SGHDT and CDR2 YYEEEE. The CDR3 DNA follows: TGTGCCAGCAGCGAGACAGGGGGCAAAGATACGCAGTATTTT. Its translation is CASSETGGKDTQYF.

This chain links TRBV7-2 with TRBJ1-5; unclear D gene. Germline CDR1 is SGHTA and CDR2 is FQGNSA. V was shortened by 2 bases and J by 0 bases, with 14 bases between the two germline ends. The CDR3 has 17 residues. The CDR3 nucleotides read TGTGCCAGCAGCTTACGCCAGACCGTCTATAGCAATCAGCCCCAGCATTTT. Translating gives CASSLRQTVYSNQPQHF.

The rearrangement joins TRBV27 to TRBJ2-3; D is uncertain. The CDR3 totals 14 residues. Germline V lookup: CDR1 MNHEY, CDR2 SMNVEV (reference sequence). Trimming took 7 bases from V and 4 from J, leaving 15 bases between them. DNA of the CDR3: TGTGCCAGCACTCTTAGGGCCCCCCCAGATACGCAGTATTTT. It is translated as CASTLRAPPDTQYF.

The chain joins TRBV5-6 to TRBJ1-5; D is uncertain. The germline V gene encodes CDR1 SGHDT and CDR2 YYEEEE. The V end was cut by 1 base, the J end by 7 bases, with 15 bases between. The CDR3 extends over 15 amino acids. The CDR3 nucleotides are TGTGCCAGCAGCTTGTTGGGTTCCCGAGGACAGCCCCAGCATTTT. Translated: CASSLLGSRGQPQHF.

This chain uses TRBV6-1 with TRBJ2-6; 7 bases line up with TRBD2. The CDR3 spans 15 residues. Germline V gives CDR1 MNHNS, CDR2 SASEGT. V shed 6 bases and J 0 bases; nucleotides not matched to a gene: 2. The CDR3 sequence: CASRGGDSGANVLTF. CDR3 bases: TGTGCCAGCAGGGGAGGGGACTCTGGGGCCAACGTCCTGACTTTC.

This chain connects TRBV21-1 to TRBJ2-5; the D call of TRBD1 is as the table states it, not checked on the DNA. TRBV21-1 is given as a pseudogene. The CDR3 consists of 16 residues. For the CDR3, the DNA is TGTGCCAGCAGCAAAGCGGATTCAGGCGCCCAAGAGACCCAGTACTTC. The encoded protein is CASSKADSGAQETQYF.

This chain links TRBV7-9 with TRBJ1-2; D is perhaps TRBD1 (5 bases). CDR3 length equals 12 residues. Trimming cost V 11 bases and J 6 bases, with 16 bases left between them. Germline CDR1 is SEHNR and CDR2 is FQNEAQ (reference sequence). The CDR3 nucleotides read TGTGCCCACCCCCGGGGCGTGAATGGCTACACCTTC. Translating gives CAHPRGVNGYTF.

The CDR3, as DNA: TGTGCCAGTACCAGGGAAACGAGTTCCTATGGCTACACCTTC. It is translated as CASTRETSSYGYTF. The chain links TRBV19 to TRBJ1-2, with D perhaps matching TRBD1 (5 bases). From germline, CDR1 is LNHDA and CDR2 SQIVND (reference sequence). V lost 7 bases and J lost 4, with 16 bases in between. The length of the CDR3 is 14 residues. The full variable domain, completed using reference TRBV19 and TRBJ1-2, is DGGITQSPKYLFRKEGQNVTLSCEQNLNHDAMYWYRQDPGQGLRLIYYSQIVNDFQKGDIAEGYSVSREKKESFPLTVTSAQKNPTAFYLCASTRETSSYGYTFGSGTRLTVV.

The chain is built from TRBV5-5 and TRBJ1-6, with TRBD1 identical over 9 bases. There are 14 residues in the CDR3. CDR1 and CDR2 from the germline V gene are SGHKS and YYEKEE (reference sequence). V was pared by 4 bases and J by 10 bases, with 6 bases of the junction left unmatched. DNA of the CDR3: TGTGCCAGCAGCAGGACAGGGGATGTCTCACCCCTCCACTTT. This translates into CASSRTGDVSPLHF.

The chain carries TRBV18 and TRBJ2-4; 10 bases match TRBD2. Per the germline V gene, CDR1 is KGHSH and CDR2 is LQKENI. The CDR3 totals 19 residues. The V and J ends lost 1 base and 0 bases, in that order; junction bases with no gene match: 9. CDR3 in DNA: TGTGCCAGCTCACCACTTGGGTCCGGACTAGCGGTAGCCAAAAACATTCAGTACTTC. It encodes CASSPLGSGLAVAKNIQYF.

This clone has only a few counts. The chain combines TRBV7-2 with TRBJ1-1; D gene uncertain. V lost 5 bases, J lost 6 bases, and 19 bases lay in between. From germline, CDR1 is SGHTA and CDR2 FQGNSA. This CDR3 region has 15 residues. The CDR3 sequence is CASSLRWARLSEAFF. The CDR3 nucleotides read TGTGCCAGCAGCCTGAGGTGGGCGCGACTGTCTGAAGCTTTCTTT.

This sequence joins TRBV9 and TRBJ1-6; 8 positions agree with TRBD1. CDR3 size: 15 residues. Per germline, CDR1 SGDLS and CDR2 YYNGEE. Trimming took 0 bases from V and 9 from J; bases not matched to a gene: 5. In DNA form, the CDR3 reads TGTGCCAGCAGCGTAGGAGGAACAGGGGGTTCACCCCTCCACTTT. This translates into CASSVGGTGGSPLHF.

This clone was detected many times. V usage is TRBV27 and J usage is TRBJ1-2, with 8 nucleotides matching TRBD1. From germline, CDR1 is MNHEY and CDR2 SMNVEV (reference sequence). This CDR3 has 14 amino acids. J was trimmed by 6 bases and V by 5 bases; bases with no gene match: 8. In DNA, the CDR3 is TGTGCCAGCAGTGACAGGGGCCATGAGGATGGCTACACCTTC. Translation: CASSDRGHEDGYTF.

V and J are TRBV11-2 and TRBJ1-2; 7 bases align to TRBD1. J gave up 8 bases and V 4 bases, and 13 bases lay outside the gene matches. In germline, CDR1 is SGHAT, CDR2 FQNNGV. The length of the CDR3 is 15 residues. CDR3 DNA sequence: TGTGCCAGCAGCTCAAACCGGGACAGACTCCAAGGCTACACCTTC. This translates into CASSSNRDRLQGYTF.

The V and J genes are TRBV10-2 and TRBJ1-2; D is perhaps TRBD1 (5 bases). This CDR3 comprises 14 residues. Trimming cost V 4 bases and J 1 base, with 10 bases left between them. CDR1 is WSHSY, CDR2 SAAADI, per germline. The CDR3 DNA is TGCGCCAGCAGTGCACAGGCCGTTAACTATGGCTACACCTTC. Translation gives CASSAQAVNYGYTF.

V gene TRBV19 combines with J gene TRBJ2-1, with D perhaps matching TRBD1 or TRBD2 (6 bases each). CDR1 and CDR2 from the germline V gene are LNHDA and SQIVND (reference sequence). V shed 8 bases and J shed 4 bases, with 18 bases lying between them. This CDR3 contains 15 residues. CDR3 sequence: CASSPPGGLYNEQFF. The CDR3 DNA sequence: TGTGCCAGTTCCCCCCCCGGGGGCCTTTACAATGAGCAGTTCTTC. The variable domain in full, with the rest retrieved from reference TRBV19 and TRBJ2-1, is DGGITQSPKYLFRKEGQNVTLSCEQNLNHDAMYWYRQDPGQGLRLIYYSQIVNDFQKGDIAEGYSVSREKKESFPLTVTSAQKNPTAFYLCASSPPGGLYNEQFFGPGTRLTVL.

The chain uses TRBV5-1 and TRBJ2-7; 7 nucleotides align to TRBD1. J lost 2 bases, V lost 0 bases, and 2 bases had no gene match. The germline CDR1 and CDR2 sequences are SGHRS and YFSETQ. This CDR3 has 14 residues. The CDR3 loop reads CASSLGQGPYEQYF. CDR3 coding DNA: TGCGCCAGCAGCTTGGGACAGGGACCCTACGAGCAGTACTTC.

The chain couples TRBV7-2 to TRBJ1-5; D gene uncertain. From germline, CDR1 is SGHTA and CDR2 FQGNSA. Between the trimmed V and J ends, which lost 1 base and 10 bases, there was a span of 14 bases. This CDR3 contains 14 residues. The CDR3 DNA is TGTGCCAGCAGCTTAGGGCCGCTATCAGGACCCCAGCATTTT. Protein product: CASSLGPLSGPQHF.